This T cell receptor (beta chain) comes out of a study of OX40 agonist ivuxolimab in advanced cancers. Study as a whole: Cancers in dose escalation were hepatocellular, melanoma, renal cell and head and neck. Among those treated, three patients had partial responses, one with hepatocellular carcinoma and two with cutaneous melanoma.

Autoimmune disease history or systemic immunosuppression meant exclusion. Concerning this clone itself: Its antigen is not known.

TCRdb's copy holds only in-frame clones and misses some; the assay was immunoSEQ multiplex PCR. The data contain 73,000 or so clones, 85% to 90% of them singletons. Germline CDR1 and CDR2: SGHRS and YFSETQ. This CDR3 has 17 residues. V was clipped by 0 bases and J by 0 bases, with 12 bases between them. Findings of the study overall: In a subset of nonresponders, normalized T-cell clonal expansion was also low.

The V gene is TRBV5-1, the J gene TRBJ2-2; perhaps TRBD1 as D (5 bases). Sequenced material: CD4+ or CD8+ T cells sorted from blood, taken in a trial of the OX40 agonist ivuxolimab. This TCR was recovered from an adult with an advanced solid tumor such as melanoma, head and neck, liver or kidney cancer. The CDR3 sequence is CASSLDGEGANTGELFF. CDR3 in DNA: TGCGCCAGCAGCTTGGATGGGGAAGGGGCGAACACCGGGGAGCTGTTTTTT.